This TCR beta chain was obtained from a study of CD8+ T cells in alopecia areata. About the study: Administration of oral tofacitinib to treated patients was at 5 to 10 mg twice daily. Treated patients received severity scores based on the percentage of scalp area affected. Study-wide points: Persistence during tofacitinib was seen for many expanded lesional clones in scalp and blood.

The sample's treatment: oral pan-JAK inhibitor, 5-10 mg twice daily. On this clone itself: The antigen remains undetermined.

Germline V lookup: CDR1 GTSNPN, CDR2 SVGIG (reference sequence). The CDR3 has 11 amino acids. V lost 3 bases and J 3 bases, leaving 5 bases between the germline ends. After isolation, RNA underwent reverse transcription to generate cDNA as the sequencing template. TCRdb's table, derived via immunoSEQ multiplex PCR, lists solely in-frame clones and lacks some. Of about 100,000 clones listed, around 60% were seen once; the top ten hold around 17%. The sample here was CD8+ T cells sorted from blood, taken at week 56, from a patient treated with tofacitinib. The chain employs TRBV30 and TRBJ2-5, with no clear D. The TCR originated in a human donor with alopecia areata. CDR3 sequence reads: CAWRSEETQYF. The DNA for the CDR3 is TGTGCCTGGAGATCGGAAGAGACCCAGTACTTC.